The clone carrying this TCR beta chain turned up a few times. The data were obtained in a study of beta chain features in type 1 diabetes. Germline V gene lookup returns CDR1 SNHLY and CDR2 FYNNEI. The CDR3 extends over 15 amino acids. Trimming took 6 bases from V and 3 from J; bases not matched to a gene: 8. Sequencing targeted expressed TCRB transcripts, as all isolated RNA had been reverse transcribed. Here immunoSEQ multiplex PCR was the method, and the copy in TCRdb shows in-frame clones only, minus some. The sample contains 200,000 to 250,000 clones, 9% to 10% of which appear only once. The sample consisted of naive CD4+ T cells from blood. The sequence derives from a young woman in good health. The chain recombines TRBV2 with TRBJ1-5; 7 bases map to TRBD1. CDR3 sequence reads: CASSAPGGFNQPQHF. The CDR3 DNA is TGTGCCAGCAGCGCCCCAGGGGGGTTCAATCAGCCCCAGCATTTT.